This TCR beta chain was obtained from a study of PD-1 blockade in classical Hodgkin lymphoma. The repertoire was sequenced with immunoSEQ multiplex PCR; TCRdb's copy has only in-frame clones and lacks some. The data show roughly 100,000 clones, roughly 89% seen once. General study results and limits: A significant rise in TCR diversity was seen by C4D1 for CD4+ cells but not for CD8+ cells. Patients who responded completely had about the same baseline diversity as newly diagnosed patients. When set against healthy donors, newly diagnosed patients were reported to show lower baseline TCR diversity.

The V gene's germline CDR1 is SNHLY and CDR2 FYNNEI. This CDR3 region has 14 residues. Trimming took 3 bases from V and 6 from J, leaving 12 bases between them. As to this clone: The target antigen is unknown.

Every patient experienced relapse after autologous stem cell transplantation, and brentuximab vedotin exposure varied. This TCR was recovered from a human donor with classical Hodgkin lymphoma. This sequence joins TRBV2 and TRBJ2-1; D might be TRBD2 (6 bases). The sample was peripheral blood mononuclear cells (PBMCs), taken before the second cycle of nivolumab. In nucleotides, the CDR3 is TGTGCCAGCAGTGAGGGGGGACCCAGCAATGAGCAGTTCTTC. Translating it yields CASSEGGPSNEQFF.